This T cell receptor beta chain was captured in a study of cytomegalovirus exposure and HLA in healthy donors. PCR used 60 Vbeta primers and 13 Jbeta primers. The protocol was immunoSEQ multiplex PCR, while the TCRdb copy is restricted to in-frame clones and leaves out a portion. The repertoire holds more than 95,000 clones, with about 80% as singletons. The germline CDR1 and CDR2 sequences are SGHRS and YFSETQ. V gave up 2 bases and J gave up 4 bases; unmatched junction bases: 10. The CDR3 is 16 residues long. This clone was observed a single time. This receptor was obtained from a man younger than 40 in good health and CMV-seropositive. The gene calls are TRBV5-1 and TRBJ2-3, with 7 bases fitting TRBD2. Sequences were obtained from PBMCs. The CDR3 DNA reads TGCGCCAGCAGCTTTACTGCGACTAGCCCCGCAGATACGCAGTATTTT. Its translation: CASSFTATSPADTQYF. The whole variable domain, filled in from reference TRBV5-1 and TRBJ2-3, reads KAGVTQTPRYLIKTRGQQVTLSCSPISGHRSVSWYQQTPGQGLQFLFEYFSETQRNKGNFPGRFSGRQFSNSRSEMNVSTLELGDSALYLCASSFTATSPADTQYFGPGTRLTVL.